The present T cell receptor beta chain was sequenced within a study of T-cell memory formation after mild COVID-19. About the study: Clustering of TCRs was largely donor specific.

The CDR3 length is 15 residues. The germline gives CDR1 LGHNA, CDR2 YNFKEQ. V trimming: 1 base; J trimming: 8 bases; junction bases outside the gene matches: 5. TCR alpha and TCR beta cDNA libraries carrying sample barcodes and UMIs came from 5'RACE with constant-segment primers. Using its own MiXCR run on the 5' RACE reads, TCRdb lists one record per CDR3 protein. The data contain 200,000 to 250,000 distinct CDR3 sequences, around 10% of them seen just once; the ten biggest clones take up 20% to 25%. Study-wide points: In pre-infection memory, a portion of responding clones appeared, which suggested that cross-reactive memory joined.

In this sample, this clonotype turned up a few times. As yet, its antigen is unknown. Sequenced material: PBMCs or a T cell subset sorted from them (not recorded which). The sequence derives from a man younger than 35 who had mild COVID-19 (a few samples of this study predate the infection). Cell type and time point are not known. The chain uses TRBV4-2 and TRBJ2-4; 10 bases are a match to TRBD1. CDR3 nucleotides: TGTGCCAGCAGCCAAGGGGGACAGGGGAAAGACATTCAGTACTTC. Protein sequence: CASSQGGQGKDIQYF.